A single sample gave rise to the 10 T cell receptor beta chains below, sequenced in a study of blood T cells in healthy people across ages (dated by TCRdb to between 2015 and 2016). The library was generated by 5' RACE. Sequencing was performed on an Illumina HiSeq 2500. The second PCR ran for about 6 to 12 cycles and used a J-beta primer mix along with a sample-barcoded 5' primer. TCRdb passed the public sequencing reads through fastp at Q25 and MiXCR, retaining productive beta sequences. CDR3 protein duplicates are merged, each entry listing the most common genes and DNA. For this sample the table gives about 780,000 distinct CDR3 sequences, of which about a quarter were detected only once. Of the sample, under 3% is held by the ten largest clones. This sample was shared with a second study, whose subject was T cells of mothers and their children.

Sequenced material: blood. These receptors were obtained from a boy between 10 and 17 years old in good health.

This chain uses TRBV2 with TRBJ2-2, with D perhaps given as TRBD1 or TRBD2 (5 bases each). The germline V gene has CDR1 SNHLY and CDR2 FYNNEI. V lost 8 bases to trimming and J lost 6 bases, with 13 bases between them. The CDR3 is 13 amino acids. The CDR3 region has the DNA TGTGCCAGCCGTCCGTGGGGGTCCGGGGAGCTGTTTTTT. Its protein product is CASRPWGSGELFF.

The rearrangement links TRBV15 to TRBJ1-5, with D unclear. V dropped 3 bases and J dropped 4 bases, with 13 bases sitting between them. This CDR3 comprises 15 residues. Germline values: CDR1 LNHNV, CDR2 YYDKDF (reference sequence). The CDR3 DNA reads TGTGCCACCAGCAGGGATGGTCAGCCGAATCAGCCCCAGCATTTT. The encoded protein is CATSRDGQPNQPQHF.

The chain employs TRBV7-9 and TRBJ2-3; 9 nucleotides match TRBD1. The ends lost 6 bases at V and 1 base at J; junction bases unmatched: 5. CDR3 size: 15 residues. Per the germline V gene, CDR1 is SEHNR and CDR2 is FQNEAQ (reference sequence). The DNA of the CDR3 is TGTGCCAGCAGTAAGGGACAGGGACGCACAGATACGCAGTATTTT. This translates into CASSKGQGRTDTQYF.

The chain employs TRBV28 and TRBJ2-7; possible D gene TRBD1, 5 bases. Looked up from germline, CDR1 is MDHEN and CDR2 is SYDVKM. CDR3 length equals 14 residues. Trimming cost V 1 base and J 0 bases, with 7 bases left between them. CDR3 nucleotides: TGTGCCAGCAGTTTATTAAGGGGCTCCTACGAGCAGTACTTC. As protein: CASSLLRGSYEQYF.

This clonotype appeared a few times. The chain links TRBV3-1 to TRBJ2-7, with a weak D call TRBD1 (6 bases). This CDR3 is built from 15 residues. From germline, CDR1 is LGHDT and CDR2 YNNKEL (reference sequence). The germline V and J ends were trimmed by 4 bases and 2 bases, with 15 bases remaining between them. The CDR3 region has the DNA TGTGCCAGCAGCCCAGATTGGACAGAAACCTACGAGCAGTACTTC. Residues: CASSPDWTETYEQYF.

This clonotype was recorded a few times. The chain carries TRBV5-1 and TRBJ2-1; 9 positions match TRBD2. V was clipped by 6 bases and J by 0 bases; unmatched bases: 13. Germline loops: CDR1 SGHRS, CDR2 YFSETQ. The length of the CDR3 is 18 residues. The CDR3 DNA reads as TGCGCCAGCACCCCGTTTAGCGGGGGCCCTTACTCCTACAATGAGCAGTTCTTC. Protein sequence: CASTPFSGGPYSYNEQFF.

The chain joins TRBV9 to TRBJ2-1, with 7 positions matching TRBD2. From germline, CDR1 is SGDLS and CDR2 YYNGEE. Unmatched junction bases numbered 7, after V lost 3 bases and J lost 4 bases. This CDR3 has 15 amino acids. This chain's CDR3 is CASSEGGSPYNEQFF. Written as DNA, the CDR3 is TGTGCCAGCAGCGAGGGCGGGAGCCCATACAATGAGCAGTTCTTC.

The rearrangement joins TRBV29-1 to TRBJ2-7, with D hard to call. The V and J ends lost 4 bases and 6 bases respectively, with 7 bases between them. The CDR3 is made up of 10 amino acids. The germline V gene encodes CDR1 SQVTM and CDR2 ANQGSEA. The CDR3 coding sequence is TGCAGCGTTGCACTCCCCGAGCAGTACTTC. Its protein is CSVALPEQYF.

This clonotype occurred a few times. This chain joins TRBV4-1 and TRBJ1-1, with D uncertain. The CDR3 is 12 residues long. The V and J ends lost 8 bases and 0 bases respectively, with 7 bases between them. Germline loops: CDR1 MGHRA, CDR2 YSYEKL. For the CDR3, the DNA is TGCGCCAGCCACGGAATGAACACTGAAGCTTTCTTT. Amino acids: CASHGMNTEAFF.

Of note for this clonotype: At one end the junction does not follow the germline gene, possibly because of a read error. V usage is TRBV3-1 and J usage is TRBJ2-1, with 9 bases matching TRBD1. The CDR3 extends over 15 amino acids. The germline CDR1 and CDR2 sequences are LGHDT and YNNKEL (reference sequence). The CDR3 loop reads CASSQMGQGYNAQFF. The CDR3 nucleotides are TGTGCCAGCAGCCAAATGGGACAGGGCTACAATGCGCAGTTCTTC.